The sequence of this TCR beta chain was determined in a study of early T cells in non-severe SARS-CoV-2 infection. Study-wide background: Bulk RNA from unsorted whole blood was sequenced; chains were unpaired.

In this sample, this clonotype turned up many times. Separate cDNA molecules each had unique molecular identifiers attached to them. TCRdb re-called the 5' RACE reads through MiXCR, storing one row per CDR3 protein. Of 65,000 to 75,000 distinct CDR3 sequences in the sample, 11% were seen once. This receptor was obtained from an adult who was a healthcare worker with PCR-confirmed SARS-CoV-2 infection or an uninfected control (not recorded which). The specimen sequenced was whole blood.

The DNA of the CDR3 is TGTGCCAGCAGCTCCGGACAGGGGGCAAGCAATCAGCCCCAGCATTTT. It encodes CASSSGQGASNQPQHF. The chain carries TRBV7-9 and TRBJ1-5, with 11 bases fitting TRBD1. The V and J ends lost 4 bases and 1 base, in that order; junction bases with no gene match: 3. The V gene's germline CDR1 is SEHNR and CDR2 FQNEAQ (reference sequence). This CDR3 is 16 amino acids long.